What follows are 8 T cell receptor beta chains derived from one specimen sequenced in a study of graft-versus-host responses after intestinal transplantation. Assay used: immunoSEQ multiplex PCR; TCRdb lists only in-frame clones, some missing. Seen here are under 150,000 clones, about 92% observed once, and the top ten hold roughly 0.17%. For these TCRs, the target antigens are not known. The source material was unstimulated CD4+ T cells sorted from spleen or lymph node cells, sampled before intestinal transplant. The source is a human donor who received an intestinal transplant.

The J gene is TRBJ2-1, the V gene TRBV18; D may be TRBD1 or TRBD2 (6 bases each). There are 14 residues in the CDR3. The V gene's germline CDR1 is KGHSH and CDR2 LQKENI. V shed 4 bases and J shed 6 bases, with 13 bases lying between them. The CDR3: CASSRTRGANEQFF. The CDR3 DNA is TGTGCCAGCTCACGAACTAGGGGGGCCAATGAGCAGTTCTTC.

The rearrangement links TRBV7-9 to TRBJ1-5; D gene ambiguous. Germline V CDR1 and CDR2: SEHNR, FQNEAQ (reference sequence). This CDR3 is built from 12 residues. V lost 6 bases and J lost 5, with 8 bases in between. The CDR3 DNA reads TGTGCCAGCAGTTCAACTTATCAGCCCCAGCATTTT. Translating gives CASSSTYQPQHF.

V is TRBV10-1 and J is TRBJ1-6; the D is unclear. The CDR3 runs to 18 residues. Trimming took 10 bases from V and 5 from J, leaving 27 bases between them. CDR1 and CDR2 from the germline V gene are WNHNN and SYGVQD (reference sequence). This chain's CDR3 is CATRLEPPRDGNNSPLHF. Written as DNA, the CDR3 is TGCGCCACTCGTCTTGAACCCCCCCGAGACGGAAATAATTCACCCCTCCACTTT.

The gene calls are TRBV11-3 and TRBJ2-1; no clear D. The germline V gene has CDR1 SGHNT and CDR2 YENEEA. The CDR3 totals 13 residues. The V gene lost 6 bases and the J gene lost 7 bases, with 13 bases spanning the gap. As DNA, the CDR3 is TGTGCCAGCAGACGCCCGGCCGGGAATGAGCAGTTCTTC. Encoded protein: CASRRPAGNEQFF.

J is TRBJ2-1 and V is TRBV7-9, with 7 bases that match TRBD2. The V segment lost 2 bases and the J segment 5 bases; nucleotides outside the gene matches: 9. The CDR3 runs to 16 residues. The germline gives CDR1 SEHNR, CDR2 FQNEAQ (reference sequence). CDR3 region: CASSLLVFGGDNEQFF. The CDR3 coding sequence is TGTGCCAGCAGCTTACTGGTATTTGGGGGGGACAATGAGCAGTTCTTC.

This chain links TRBV19 with TRBJ2-5; tentatively, D is TRBD1 (6 bases). There are 13 residues in the CDR3. CDR1 LNHDA and CDR2 SQIVND come from the germline V gene (reference sequence). The V end lost 8 bases, the J end lost 10 bases, and 20 bases lay between the germline ends. CDR3 protein: CASSLGQKEGQYF. CDR3 in DNA: TGTGCCAGTTCTCTCGGACAGAAAGAGGGCCAGTACTTC.

The chain joins TRBV2 to TRBJ2-3, with D possibly being TRBD2 (5 bases). The CDR3 runs 13 residues. Trimming cost V 7 bases and J 3 bases, with 11 bases left between them. CDR1 SNHLY and CDR2 FYNNEI come from the germline V gene. The CDR3 DNA sequence: TGTGCCAGCAAAAGCGGATTTACAGATACGCAGTATTTT. This sequence encodes CASKSGFTDTQYF.

CDR3 sequence reads: CASSVGGGWNYGYTF. CDR3 nucleotide sequence: TGTGCCAGCAGCGTAGGGGGGGGATGGAACTATGGCTACACCTTC. The chain recombines TRBV9 with TRBJ1-2; D may be TRBD1 (5 bases). The V end lost 0 bases, the J end lost 2 bases, and 11 bases lay between the germline ends. Per the germline V gene, CDR1 is SGDLS and CDR2 is YYNGEE. The CDR3 extends over 15 amino acids.